Described below is a single T cell receptor beta chain sequence and its context. This CDR3 spans 15 amino acids. Trimming cost V 2 bases and J 4 bases, with 13 bases left between them. Germline CDR1 reads SGHAT; CDR2 reads FQNNGV. These data belong to a study of blood T cell repertoires in COVID-19. Per the study methods: How many nucleated cells were present was estimated from reference gene primer amplification. TCRdb's copy holds only in-frame clones and misses some; the assay was immunoSEQ multiplex PCR. V, J and clone size were drawn from that table, and D and trimming were deduced from the DNA. Altogether about 350,000 clones are present, about 90% being singletons, with the ten largest covering about 7.3%.

This TCR was sampled from a woman between 65 and 79 years old with COVID-19, enrolled during active disease. The sequenced material came from peripheral blood. The chain combines TRBV11-2 with TRBJ2-3; perhaps TRBD1 as D (7 bases). The CDR3 loop reads CASSLRRGDADTQYF. Here the CDR3 DNA reads TGTGCCAGCAGCTTACGCAGGGGGGATGCAGATACGCAGTATTTT.